This entry is about one T cell receptor (beta chain). Its antigen is not identified. The length of the CDR3 is 17 residues. The germline CDR1 and CDR2 sequences are LNHDA and SQIVND (reference sequence). V shed 3 bases and J 8 bases; nucleotides not matched to a gene: 14. The source of the sample is a study of OX40 agonist ivuxolimab in advanced cancers. Regarding the study as a whole: In CD8+ T cells, expanded clones were on average more numerous than in CD4+. Nonresponders included some who also had low normalized T-cell clonal expansion.

Some clones are missing from TCRdb's copy, which holds only in-frame ones; the method was immunoSEQ multiplex PCR. The sample has 50,000 to 80,000 clones; under 95% are singletons. The sequencing here drew on CD4+ or CD8+ T cells sorted from blood, taken in a trial of the OX40 agonist ivuxolimab. The sequence came from an adult with an advanced solid tumor such as melanoma, head and neck, liver or kidney cancer. The chain links TRBV19 to TRBJ2-1, with TRBD2 matching 9 bases. CDR3 protein: CASSITGLAGGLDEQFF. For the CDR3, the DNA is TGTGCCAGTAGTATTACGGGGCTTGCGGGAGGGTTGGATGAGCAGTTCTTC.